This paragraph reports one T cell receptor beta chain. Antigen unknown. J gave up 0 bases and V 4 bases, and 0 bases lay outside the gene matches. This CDR3 comprises 13 residues. CDR1 is SQVTM and CDR2 is ANQGSEA in the germline V gene. The group of healthy controls was made up of people who were blood bank volunteers in Maryland, USA. The record originates from a study of neurological immune-mediated disorders. Whole-study results and caveats: No sharing of CDR3 amino acid sequences was observed among expanded clones across subjects, suggesting private repertoires in all groups.

The making of cDNA relied on 5'RACE with 10-nucleotide random UMIs. In TCRdb, the 5' RACE reads were re-called with MiXCR into one record per CDR3 protein. Here the sample spans about 16,000 distinct CDR3 sequences, about 20% being singletons. This receptor was taken from a man aged 45-60 years in good health. This rearrangement joins TRBV29-1 to TRBJ2-4; 7 bases line up with TRBD2. The sequencing input was PBMCs. CDR3 sequence (DNA): TGCAGCGTTGGGGAGGGAGCCAAAAACATTCAGTACTTC. It is translated as CSVGEGAKNIQYF.